This TCR beta chain was identified in a study of post-analysis software for immune sequencing data. Across the study: Secondary progressive, relapsing-remitting and progressive-relapsing multiple sclerosis were among the included disease courses. Study-wide results and caveats: Comparison of patients with controls showed five or six TRBV segments more frequent in patients, TRBV5-6, TRBV5-1 and TRBV20-1 among them. F measure grouped same-batch samples tightly together. A significant reduction in normalized Chao1 diversity was observed in multiple sclerosis patients versus controls.

The germline V gene encodes CDR1 SGHRS and CDR2 YFSETQ. The V gene lost 4 bases and the J gene lost 2 bases, with 10 bases spanning the gap. This CDR3 is 14 amino acids long. This clonotype was seen only a few times. Its antigen is still unknown. TCR beta libraries were prepared from cDNA with unique molecular identifiers. Out of roughly 0.85 to 11 million T cells, some 500,000 cDNA molecules were generated. TCRdb re-analysed the PCR reads in MiXCR, keeping a single row per CDR3 protein. The table records around 400,000 distinct CDR3 sequences, about a third of them present only once. Material: blood. The TCR sequence derives from a girl aged 5-17 years with multiple sclerosis. The gene calls are TRBV5-1 and TRBJ2-1; D unclear. CDR3: CASSPDPPYNEQFF. The CDR3 coding sequence is TGCGCCAGCAGCCCGGACCCTCCCTACAATGAGCAGTTCTTC.